This TCR beta chain was captured in a study of PD-1 blockade in classical Hodgkin lymphoma (TCRdb year 2020). In terms of the full investigation: Nivolumab dosing was 3 mg/kg intravenously every 2 weeks, continuing until either disease progression or unacceptable toxicity. The study used TCR beta sequencing and CyTOF to define a peripheral blood immune signature of response to PD-1 blockade in classical Hodgkin lymphoma. Study-wide conclusions, independent of this receptor: Baseline TCR diversity was reported to be lower in newly diagnosed patients than in healthy donors and to be lower still in relapsed/refractory patients. Lower diversity was observed in patients in whom nivolumab was started less than 1 year after ASCT, and these patients were excluded from later analyses so that confounding by immune reconstitution would be avoided. Baseline diversity similar to that of newly diagnosed patients was observed in trial patients achieving complete response, whereas significantly lower diversity was observed in partial responders and progressors. The study was limited to a single clinical trial cohort, and causes of repertoire differences, possibly disease activity or prior therapy, remained undefined. CD4+ but not CD8+ TCR diversity rose significantly by C4D1 (p=0.0027 vs p=0.16), most apparent in complete responders (p=0.02).

Genomic DNA was extracted with the Qiagen DNeasy kit from unsorted PBMCs and from negatively selected CD4+ and CD8+ fractions. TCR beta CDR3 regions were subjected to amplification by immunoSEQ multiplex PCR with primers that anneal to V and J segments. A synthetic immune receptor repertoire was used to minimize amplification bias, and remaining bias was computationally removed after sequencing. Processing in the source paper ran as follows. Custom Python scripts were used to quantify repertoire diversity as the Shannon entropy index. Unsorted, CD4+ and CD8+ repertoires were analyzed separately, except in combined analyses where CD4+ and CD8+ sequences were merged in silico. Clonal expansion was defined as a frequency increase of at least 2-fold after treatment compared with C1D1, and clones undetected at baseline were assigned a pseudocount of 0.5. Singleton clones were defined as clones with 0 or 1 copy at C1D1, and non-singleton clones were defined as clones with 2 or more copies. Clones expanded in unsorted samples were labelled as CD4+, CD8+ or unknown by matching protein sequences in sorted samples from the same patient. Wilcoxon tests on paired samples were used to test changes in diversity from C1D1 to C4D1. What TCRdb holds here is the immuneACCESS table cut down to in-frame rearrangements. Part of the clones is not present; checked against another copy, under half of the missing clones reflect an unresolved V gene, and the others are unexplained. V, J and clone size derive from that table, while D and trimming were established from the DNA sequence. A total of about 17,000 clones appear in this sample, 83% of them only once. Together, the top ten hold approximately 13% of the sample.

V and J are truncated by 4 bases and 3 bases respectively, leaving an intervening sequence of 23 bases. Based on the germline V gene, the CDR1 and CDR2 sequences are LGHNA and YNFKEQ. From its cysteine to its phenylalanine, the CDR3 spans 18 amino acids. CDR3 DNA only is kept here, 54 bases in frame from base 1. The sample's time point, from its label and the paper: cycle 4 day 1 (C4D1), after around six weeks of nivolumab. All trial patients had relapsed after autologous stem cell transplantation, with cohorts A, B and C differing in prior brentuximab vedotin exposure. The trial cohort comprised 56 patients with relapsed/refractory classical Hodgkin lymphoma whose best overall responses were complete response, partial response or progressive disease. Trial patients were treated with single-agent nivolumab in the multi-cohort phase II CheckMate 205 trial. Best overall response was determined by an independent review committee according to the 2007 International Working Group response criteria. Trial PBMCs were collected immediately before nivolumab initiation (C1D1) and during therapy at cycle 2 day 1 and cycle 4 day 1. After peripheral blood was drawn into 8 mL Vacutainer Cell Preparation Tubes, PBMCs were isolated by centrifugation and then cryopreserved.

Concerning this clone: Its antigen is unknown. Per-base qualities were not stored, and no clone one base away is much larger.

Recombination connected TRBV4-2 to TRBJ2-3; TRBD2 could be the D gene, as 7 bases match. The receptor's source is a human donor with classical Hodgkin lymphoma. The sample was peripheral blood mononuclear cells (PBMCs), taken before the fourth cycle of nivolumab. In nucleotide form, the sequence is TGTGCCAGCAGCCCGCGGGCCTCCGGCGGGGGCACAACAGATACGCAGTATTTT. Its product reads: CASSPRASGGGTTDTQYF.